The clone carrying this T cell receptor (beta chain) was seen once. This specimen comes from a study of blood T cell repertoires in COVID-19. Across the whole study: Samples taken during acute and convalescent COVID-19 were collected in the United States, Italy and Spain. PBMCs, B-cell-depleted T cells, or T cells provided the cDNA or gDNA that made up the material.

Per the study methods: Scientists estimated how many nucleated cells there were by amplifying reference gene primers. The assay was immunoSEQ multiplex PCR, and TCRdb's table has in-frame clones only and misses some. That table furnishes V, J and clone size, whereas the DNA furnished D and trimming. The sample gives more than 80,000 clones, roughly 80% of which show up once; roughly 15% is in the top ten. This CDR3 has 12 amino acids. CDR1 is ENHRY, CDR2 SYGVKD, per germline. The V and J ends lost 11 bases and 5 bases, in that order; junction bases with no gene match: 8. Sequencing was done on a sample of peripheral blood. This receptor was taken from a human donor in a cohort sampled during active COVID-19. This chain joins TRBV10-3 and TRBJ2-7; 8 bases map to TRBD2. The chain's CDR3 is CASNGGANEQYF. The CDR3, as DNA: TGTGCCTCGAACGGGGGGGCAAACGAGCAGTACTTC.